Shown below are 7 T cell receptor beta chains from a single sample sequenced in a study of cytotoxic CD8 clonotypes in ibrutinib-treated CLL. Data came from immunoSEQ multiplex PCR; TCRdb stores just in-frame clones and leaves some out. The table has approximately 70,000 clones, more than 70% seen once. The material was PBMCs, obtained at disease progression, from a patient treated with ibrutinib. Every receptor here comes from a human donor with chronic lymphocytic leukemia.

The genes are TRBV6-1 and TRBJ2-7, with TRBD1 matching 9 bases. CDR1 and CDR2 from the germline V gene are MNHNS and SASEGT. This CDR3 spans 14 amino acids. After removal of 6 bases from V and 5 bases from J, the junction contained 8 bases not matched to a gene. Here the CDR3 reads CASRPGTGIHEQYF. The CDR3 region has the DNA TGTGCCAGCAGACCCGGGACAGGGATCCACGAGCAGTACTTC.

This sequence joins TRBV6-1 and TRBJ2-1; D remains ambiguous. The CDR3 loop spans 14 amino acids. Germline V lookup: CDR1 MNHNS, CDR2 SASEGT. V was shortened by 4 bases and J by 5 bases, with 12 bases between the two germline ends. CDR3 nucleotides: TGTGCCAGCAGTGTTGGTACATCGAACAATGAGCAGTTCTTC. Encoded protein: CASSVGTSNNEQFF.

The V and J genes are TRBV27 and TRBJ2-7; D may be TRBD1 (7 bases). V was pared by 2 bases and J by 4 bases, with 12 bases between. The CDR3 is made up of 14 amino acids. Germline CDR1 reads MNHEY; CDR2 reads SMNVEV (reference sequence). The DNA for the CDR3 is TGTGCCAGCAGTTTAAGTTCAGGGGGGTACGAGCAGTACTTC. Translated: CASSLSSGGYEQYF.

This clone was recorded once. The rearrangement joins TRBV2 to TRBJ2-1, with 10 nucleotides matching TRBD2. V was pared by 2 bases and J by 7 bases, with 8 bases of the junction left unmatched. CDR1 SNHLY and CDR2 FYNNEI come from the germline V gene. This CDR3 comprises 16 residues. The CDR3: CASSEWASGSNNEQFF. In DNA, the CDR3 is TGTGCCAGCAGTGAATGGGCTAGCGGGAGTAATAATGAGCAGTTCTTC.

This clone was recorded a few times. The chain combines TRBV5-6 with TRBJ1-2, with D tentatively TRBD1 (5 bases). The CDR3 contains 14 residues. With 7 bases removed from V and 4 bases from J, the gap between germline ends came to 17 bases. Germline loops: CDR1 SGHDT, CDR2 YYEEEE. In nucleotides, the CDR3 is TGTGCCAGCCCCCCGCGGACAAGATCCTATGGCTACACCTTC. It encodes CASPPRTRSYGYTF.

This clone turned up a few times. V usage is TRBV5-4 and J usage is TRBJ2-4, with D perhaps TRBD1 or TRBD2 (6 bases each). The V end lost 0 bases, the J end lost 6 bases, and 10 bases lay between the germline ends. CDR3 length: 14 amino acids. CDR1 and CDR2 (germline): SGHNT, YYREEE (reference sequence). CDR3 nucleotide sequence: TGTGCCAGCAGCTTGGTACAGGGAGGAAACATTCAGTACTTC. Its translation is CASSLVQGGNIQYF. Full variable domain (rest looked up from reference TRBV5-4 and TRBJ2-4): ETGVTQSPTHLIKTRGQQVTLRCSSQSGHNTVSWYQQALGQGPQFIFQYYREEENGRGNFPPRFSGLQFPNYSSELNVNALELDDSALYLCASSLVQGGNIQYFGAGTRLSVL.

The chain recombines TRBV2 with TRBJ1-5; a weak D match, TRBD1 (6 bases). CDR1 and CDR2 (germline): SNHLY, FYNNEI. Trimming cost V 3 bases and J 2 bases, with 8 bases left between them. CDR3 size: 14 residues. This CDR3 reads CASSDWTGNQPQHF. The CDR3 DNA follows: TGTGCCAGCAGTGACTGGACAGGCAATCAGCCCCAGCATTTT.